This entry lists 29 T cell receptor beta chains sequenced from one sample in a study of T cells in Graves' hyperthyroidism and ophthalmopathy. There were TCR beta CDR3 regions amplified from RNA transcripts. TCR CDR3 underwent first-round RT-PCR with the HTBI primer set. One entry per CDR3 protein, called by TCRdb with MiXCR from the multiplex PCR reads. This table holds some 770,000 distinct CDR3 sequences, about 17% found once. Sequencing was carried out using blood. These receptors were collected from a young man with Graves' hyperthyroidism.

This chain links TRBV12-3 or TRBV12-4 with TRBJ2-1; D unclear. With 7 bases removed from V and 8 bases from J, the gap between germline ends came to 12 bases. This CDR3 comprises 12 residues. CDR3 DNA: TGTGCCAGCACGTCTGGCTCGGATGAGCAGTTCTTC. Its protein is CASTSGSDEQFF.

The sample holds a few counts of this clonotype. The chain recombines TRBV6-1 with TRBJ2-7, with 11 bases aligning to TRBD2. The V and J ends lost 8 bases and 0 bases, in that order; junction bases with no gene match: 6. The CDR3 runs to 15 residues. Germline CDR1 and CDR2: MNHNS and SASEGT. CDR3: CASSTSGGVSYEQYF. The DNA of the CDR3 is TGTGCCAGCTCTACTAGCGGGGGCGTCTCCTACGAGCAGTACTTC.

This clonotype was picked up many times. This sequence joins TRBV20-1 and TRBJ2-7, with D perhaps being TRBD1 or TRBD2 (5 bases each). The V gene's germline CDR1 is DFQATT and CDR2 SNEGSKA (reference sequence). The CDR3 has 13 residues. V lost 6 bases and J lost 0, with 12 bases in between. CDR3 protein: CSARDGISYEQYF. The DNA for the CDR3 is TGCAGTGCCAGGGACGGTATCTCCTACGAGCAGTACTTC.

This clonotype was seen ten or more times. V usage is TRBV7-9 and J usage is TRBJ2-5; TRBD1 might be the D (5 bases). Germline V gene lookup returns CDR1 SEHNR and CDR2 FQNEAQ (reference sequence). Trimming took 3 bases from V and 1 from J, leaving 9 bases between them. This CDR3 is built from 14 residues. The CDR3 region has the DNA TGTGCCAGCAGCTTGACAGCAGTCCAAGAGACCCAGTACTTC. This codes for CASSLTAVQETQYF.

This clonotype was found many times. The chain links TRBV29-1 to TRBJ2-3; 7 bases fit TRBD1. After removal of 3 bases from V and 2 bases from J, the junction contained 2 bases not matched to a gene. Germline lookup yields CDR1 SQVTM and CDR2 ANQGSEA. The CDR3 runs to 13 residues. The DNA for the CDR3 is TGCAGCGTTGAGGGGACAGTCACAGATACGCAGTATTTT. Residues: CSVEGTVTDTQYF.

This clonotype showed up just a few times. The gene calls are TRBV5-1 and TRBJ1-4; D may be TRBD1 (5 bases). Trimming cost V 0 bases and J 5 bases, with 14 bases left between them. The CDR3 sequence is 16 residues long. From germline, CDR1 is SGHRS and CDR2 YFSETQ. CDR3 coding DNA: TGCGCCAGCAGCTTGGTCCGGGGGACGGTAAATGAAAAACTGTTTTTT. Its translation is CASSLVRGTVNEKLFF.

The chain employs TRBV19 and TRBJ2-3; D may be TRBD1 (5 bases). Looked up from germline, CDR1 is LNHDA and CDR2 is SQIVND (reference sequence). Trimming took 3 bases from V and 6 from J, leaving 10 bases between them. The CDR3 covers 13 residues. The CDR3 is CASSIRVTDTQYF. The CDR3 DNA sequence: TGTGCCAGTAGTATCAGGGTAACGGATACGCAGTATTTT.

This clonotype was detected only a few times. A read error is possible here, since a much larger clone lies one base away. J is TRBJ2-1 and V is TRBV18; D possibly corresponds to TRBD1 (5 bases). Per germline, CDR1 KGHSH and CDR2 LQKENI. The CDR3 length is 12 residues. V gave up 2 bases and J gave up 13 bases, with 12 bases separating them. The DNA of the CDR3 is TGTGCCAGCTCACCAGGCAGGGTCGGACAGTTCTTC. This sequence encodes CASSPGRVGQFF.

A remark on this clonotype: The junction departs from germline at one end; a sequencing error may be responsible. V usage is TRBV9 and J usage is TRBJ2-1; tentative D call: TRBD1 (5 bases). CDR1 and CDR2 (germline): SGDLS, YYNGEE. CDR3 size: 15 residues. In DNA form, the CDR3 reads TGTGCCGGCAGCGCCTATAGGACACTCTACAATGAGCAGTTCTTC. This translates into CAGSAYRTLYNEQFF.

About this clonotype itself: The junction shows a germline mismatch at one end, possibly a read error. The chain employs TRBV4-1 and TRBJ2-3; D is possibly TRBD1 (5 bases). Germline V gene data show CDR1 as MGHRA and CDR2 as YSYEKL. The CDR3 runs to 15 residues. CDR3 nucleotide sequence: TGTGCCAGCAGCCAAGATAAATATCTGGACAATACGCAGTATTTT. Encoded protein: CASSQDKYLDNTQYF.

This clonotype was observed a few times. The chain joins TRBV7-3 to TRBJ2-2; no clear D. Germline V gene lookup returns CDR1 SGHTA and CDR2 FQGTGA. Trimming removed 4 bases from V and 6 bases from J, with 6 bases in between. CDR3 length: 12 residues. The CDR3 region is CASSSRAGELFF. The CDR3 DNA follows: TGTGCCAGCAGCTCTAGGGCCGGGGAGCTGTTTTTT.

V and J are TRBV2 and TRBJ1-4, with 10 bases aligning to TRBD1. V dropped 6 bases and J dropped 7; count of bases not matched to a gene: 5. The germline CDR1 and CDR2 sequences are SNHLY and FYNNEI. The CDR3 spans 14 residues. Written as DNA, the CDR3 is TGTGCCAGCAGGCCGGGACAGGGGTCTGAAAAACTGTTTTTT. This translates into CASRPGQGSEKLFF. Using reference TRBV2 and TRBJ1-4 for the parts outside the CDR3, the full variable domain is EPEVTQTPSHQVTQMGQEVILRCVPISNHLYFYWYRQILGQKVEFLVSFYNNEISEKSEIFDDQFSVERPDGSNFTLKIRSTKLEDSAMYFCASRPGQGSEKLFFGSGTQLSVL.

The CDR3 spells CASSAGTGGYNEQFF. CDR3 nucleotide sequence: TGTGCCAGCAGCGCCGGGACAGGGGGATACAATGAGCAGTTCTTC. This chain joins TRBV5-8 and TRBJ2-1; 11 bases are shared with TRBD1. Germline trimming cut 4 bases from V and 4 bases from J; bases unmatched to any gene: 4. CDR1 and CDR2 (germline): SGHTS, YDEGEE. The CDR3 is 15 amino acids.

Ten or more counts support this clonotype. CDR3 nucleotide sequence: TGTGCCAGCAGTTTATCTGGCAGCCCGACCGAGCAGTACTTC. Translating it yields CASSLSGSPTEQYF. The rearrangement uses TRBV28 and TRBJ2-7; D unresolved. V was cut by 1 base and J by 6 bases, with 13 bases left in between. The CDR3 consists of 14 residues. CDR1 MDHEN and CDR2 SYDVKM come from the germline V gene. The entire variable domain, with the rest obtained from reference TRBV28 and TRBJ2-7, is as follows: DVKVTQSSRYLVKRTGEKVFLECVQDMDHENMFWYRQDPGLGLRLIYFSYDVKMKEKGDIPEGYSVSREKKERFSLILESASTNQTSMYLCASSLSGSPTEQYFGPGTRLTVT.

This clonotype was seen a handful of times. The gene calls are TRBV13 and TRBJ2-7; a weak D match, TRBD2 (6 bases). Trimming cost V 5 bases and J 1 base, with 24 bases left between them. CDR1 and CDR2 from the germline V gene are PRHDT and FYEKMQ (reference sequence). CDR3 size: 18 residues. The CDR3 DNA sequence: TGTGCCAGCAGCGGAGGGTGGGTTGAGGAGAGGGGTTCCTACGAGCAGTACTTC. This gives the protein CASSGGWVEERGSYEQYF.

This clonotype was counted a few times. The chain joins TRBV9 to TRBJ2-7; D is unclear. Trimming cost V 0 bases and J 0 bases, with 7 bases left between them. This CDR3 contains 14 residues. Germline lookup yields CDR1 SGDLS and CDR2 YYNGEE. The chain's CDR3 is CASSVGLFSYEQYF. The CDR3 DNA is TGTGCCAGCAGCGTAGGCTTGTTCTCCTACGAGCAGTACTTC.

This clonotype was seen repeatedly, ten times or more. The CDR3 DNA is TGTGCCTGGAGTGCCCCCTGGGACAGCAAGAGCTCCTACGAGCAGTACTTC. Protein sequence: CAWSAPWDSKSSYEQYF. The chain couples TRBV30 to TRBJ2-7; 7 positions agree with TRBD1. This CDR3 has 17 amino acids. V trimming: 1 base; J trimming: 0 bases; junction bases outside the gene matches: 12. CDR1 and CDR2 from the germline V gene are GTSNPN and SVGIG (reference sequence). Complete variable domain (other parts from reference TRBV30 and TRBJ2-7): SQTIHQWPATLVQPVGSPLSLECTVEGTSNPNLYWYRQAAGRGLQLLFYSVGIGQISSEVPQNLSASRPQDRQFILSSKKLLLSDSGFYLCAWSAPWDSKSSYEQYFGPGTRLTVT.

This clonotype appeared many times. The CDR3 DNA is TGTGCCAGCTCAAGTGGACTAGCGGGAGCCACAGATACGCAGTATTTT. It is translated as CASSSGLAGATDTQYF. This chain links TRBV18 with TRBJ2-3, with 13 bases matching TRBD2. After removal of 5 bases from V and 2 bases from J, the junction contained 4 bases not matched to a gene. The CDR3 loop spans 16 amino acids. Germline V gene lookup returns CDR1 KGHSH and CDR2 LQKENI. The whole variable domain, filled in from reference TRBV18 and TRBJ2-3, reads NAGVMQNPRHLVRRRGQEARLRCSPMKGHSHVYWYRQLPEEGLKFMVYLQKENIIDESGMPKERFSAEFPKEGPSILRIQQVVRGDSAAYFCASSSGLAGATDTQYFGPGTRLTVL.

This clonotype has a count of ten or more. This chain uses TRBV20-1 with TRBJ2-5; perhaps D is TRBD1 or TRBD2 (5 bases each). Germline V gives CDR1 DFQATT, CDR2 SNEGSKA (reference sequence). Trimming removed 5 bases at V and 2 bases at J, with 15 bases between. This CDR3 comprises 14 residues. The DNA for the CDR3 is TGCAGTGCTCTAGCAATCAGGGAGCAAGAGACCCAGTACTTC. This encodes CSALAIREQETQYF.

This clonotype was recorded many times. The chain links TRBV27 to TRBJ1-4; possible D gene TRBD1, 5 bases. CDR1 is MNHEY, CDR2 SMNVEV, per germline (reference sequence). This CDR3 is built from 15 residues. V lost 6 bases and J 7 bases, leaving 18 bases between the germline ends. CDR3 sequence reads: CASRDLSGGTEKLFF. In nucleotides, the CDR3 is TGTGCCAGCAGGGACCTTTCGGGGGGAACTGAAAAACTGTTTTTT.

There are many counts of this clonotype. The V call is TRBV28, the J call TRBJ1-1, with D possibly TRBD1 on 6 matching bases. This CDR3 has 15 amino acids. V was pared by 6 bases and J by 0 bases, with 14 bases between. CDR1 and CDR2 (germline): MDHEN, SYDVKM. In nucleotides, the CDR3 is TGTGCCAGCAGCCGAGTACAGGGTATGAACACTGAAGCTTTCTTT. This sequence encodes CASSRVQGMNTEAFF.

The sample holds many counts of this clonotype. V and J are TRBV2 and TRBJ1-1; D is unresolved. V was cut by 7 bases and J by 0 bases, with 6 bases left in between. The CDR3 sequence is 12 residues long. CDR1 and CDR2 from the germline V gene are SNHLY and FYNNEI. CDR3 sequence reads: CASIRMNTEAFF. DNA for the CDR3: TGTGCCAGCATCAGAATGAACACTGAAGCTTTCTTT.

As to this clonotype: A much larger clone lies one base from this, so it may be a read error. The chain joins TRBV20-1 to TRBJ2-5; D gene uncertain. From germline, CDR1 is DFQATT and CDR2 SNEGSKA (reference sequence). The CDR3 is made up of 10 amino acids. V was shortened by 5 bases and J by 3 bases, with 4 bases between the two germline ends. CDR3 amino acids: CSAFKETQYF. In nucleotides, the CDR3 is TGCAGTGCTTTCAAAGAGACCCAGTACTTC.

J is TRBJ2-1 and V is TRBV29-1, with TRBD2 matching over 9 bases. From germline, CDR1 is SQVTM and CDR2 ANQGSEA. V lost 7 bases, J lost 4 bases, and 14 bases stayed unmatched. This CDR3 has 16 residues. The CDR3 here is CSALVSSGIAYNEQFF. DNA for the CDR3: TGCAGCGCCCTGGTGTCTAGCGGGATTGCTTACAATGAGCAGTTCTTC.

This clonotype appeared a few times. The V and J genes are TRBV30 and TRBJ2-2; TRBD1 aligns across 9 bases. Germline trimming cut 6 bases from V and 5 bases from J; bases unmatched to any gene: 10. Germline V gene data show CDR1 as GTSNPN and CDR2 as SVGIG (reference sequence). The CDR3 is 15 residues long. The CDR3 sequence is CACPAGTGFTGELFF. Here the CDR3 DNA reads TGTGCCTGTCCCGCCGGGACAGGGTTTACCGGGGAGCTGTTTTTT.

The sample holds one count of this clonotype. This rearrangement joins TRBV12-3 or TRBV12-4 to TRBJ2-3; TRBD2 aligns across 10 bases. The V segment lost 4 bases and the J segment 5 bases; nucleotides outside the gene matches: 12. This CDR3 spans 17 amino acids. The CDR3 bases are TGTGCCAGCAGTTACCCGAGCGGGAGGGCCTGGGAAGATACGCAGTATTTT. As protein: CASSYPSGRAWEDTQYF.

This clonotype was observed at least ten times. One end of the junction does not line up with germline, which may come from a read error. The DNA for the CDR3 is TGTGCCAGCAGTCTCGGACAGGGCGGCGAGCAGTACTTC. The encoded protein is CASSLGQGGEQYF. This rearrangement joins TRBV5-1 to TRBJ2-7, with TRBD1 matching 8 bases. CDR3 length: 13 amino acids. Germline V lookup: CDR1 SGHRS, CDR2 YFSETQ.

This clonotype was counted at least ten times. This chain joins TRBV12-3 or TRBV12-4 and TRBJ1-5; D is ambiguous. CDR3 size: 17 residues. Trimming cost V 6 bases and J 3 bases, with 21 bases left between them. The CDR3 DNA sequence: TGTGCCAGCAGCATTCGGCCCCCGGGTCTTAACAATCAGCCCCAGCATTTT. Its protein is CASSIRPPGLNNQPQHF.

J is TRBJ1-1 and V is TRBV28; TRBD1 aligns across 7 bases. Trimming cost V 2 bases and J 6 bases; bases outside gene matches: 12. This CDR3 region has 16 residues. Germline values: CDR1 MDHEN, CDR2 SYDVKM. CDR3 coding DNA: TGTGCCAGCAGTTTAATTCCGACAGGGAGACAATCTGAAGCTTTCTTT. Amino acids: CASSLIPTGRQSEAFF.